Below are 20 T cell receptor beta chains sequenced from a single sample in a study of T cells after yellow fever vaccination. TCRdb recomputed calls from the 5' RACE reads with MiXCR, one row per CDR3 protein. The sample shows about 110,000 distinct CDR3 sequences, roughly 8.4% of them seen only once. Sequences were derived from CD8+ T cells sorted from PBMCs, sampled 45 days after the yellow fever booster vaccination. The receptors derive from a man between 25 and 39 years old who received the YFV17D yellow fever vaccine.

This clonotype was counted ten times or more. The CDR3 loop is CASSFFPGQSYEQYF. DNA of the CDR3: TGTGCCAGCAGCTTCTTTCCGGGACAGAGTTACGAGCAGTACTTC. The chain combines TRBV5-8 with TRBJ2-7; 7 nucleotides agree with TRBD1. Germline CDR1 SGHTS, CDR2 YDEGEE. V shed 2 bases and J 4 bases; nucleotides not matched to a gene: 9. CDR3 length: 15 amino acids.

The chain uses TRBV14 and TRBJ2-7, with D tentatively TRBD2 (5 bases). Trimming removed 4 bases from V and 4 bases from J, with 11 bases in between. The length of the CDR3 is 13 residues. Germline loops: CDR1 SGHDN, CDR2 FVKESK. Here the CDR3 reads CASSPRESYEQYF. In DNA, the CDR3 is TGTGCCAGCAGCCCGAGGGAGAGTTACGAGCAGTACTTC.

This clonotype was counted at least ten times. The chain uses TRBV20-1 and TRBJ2-1, with TRBD1 matching over 9 bases. The CDR3 length is 14 residues. The germline V gene encodes CDR1 DFQATT and CDR2 SNEGSKA (reference sequence). The trim removed 6 bases at V and 6 bases at J, leaving 9 bases unmatched. The CDR3, as DNA: TGCAGTGCAACACAGGGGGCGGACCGCAATGAGCAGTTCTTC. Amino acid sequence: CSATQGADRNEQFF.

Regarding this clonotype: This may come from a read error, since a much larger clone is one base off. V gene TRBV20-1 combines with J gene TRBJ2-7, with 7 bases aligning to TRBD1. The CDR3 consists of 14 residues. The germline V gene has CDR1 DFQATT and CDR2 SNEGSKA (reference sequence). The DNA for the CDR3 is TGCAGTGCTAGCGGGACAGTGTTAACCTACGAGCAGAACTTC. Its translation is CSASGTVLTYEQNF.

This clonotype was seen ten or more times. The rearrangement links TRBV7-9 to TRBJ2-7; D might be TRBD1 (5 bases). With 5 bases removed from V and 5 bases from J, the gap between germline ends came to 7 bases. This CDR3 is built from 11 residues. Germline V CDR1 and CDR2: SEHNR, FQNEAQ (reference sequence). The CDR3: CASSTTDEQYF. The CDR3 DNA reads TGTGCCAGCAGCACGACAGACGAGCAGTACTTC.

The chain is built from TRBV7-9 and TRBJ2-1; D might be TRBD2 (6 bases). Looked up from germline, CDR1 is SEHNR and CDR2 is FQNEAQ (reference sequence). V lost 1 base to trimming and J lost 10 bases, with 11 bases between them. The CDR3 consists of 13 residues. The CDR3 loop is CASSLVGGVEQFF. DNA of the CDR3: TGTGCCAGCAGCTTAGTCGGGGGAGTCGAGCAGTTCTTC.

The sample holds many counts of this clonotype. The chain links TRBV29-1 to TRBJ2-7; a possible D gene is TRBD2 (6 bases). V lost 7 bases and J lost 2, with 12 bases in between. CDR3 size: 12 residues. In germline, CDR1 is SQVTM, CDR2 ANQGSEA. The CDR3 spells CSAGDFPYEQYF. CDR3 DNA: TGCAGCGCTGGGGACTTCCCCTACGAGCAGTACTTC.

The CDR3 DNA sequence: TGCAGTGCCGCTGGCGATCTAGCGGGAGTTTACGAGCAGTACTTC. It translates to CSAAGDLAGVYEQYF. V is TRBV20-1 and J is TRBJ2-7, with 10 nucleotides matching TRBD2. V gave up 6 bases and J gave up 4 bases; unmatched junction bases: 12. In germline, CDR1 is DFQATT, CDR2 SNEGSKA (reference sequence). There are 15 residues in the CDR3.

The chain couples TRBV6-1 to TRBJ2-1, with 11 bases that match TRBD2. Germline V gene data show CDR1 as MNHNS and CDR2 as SASEGT. V lost 6 bases to trimming and J lost 7 bases; unmatched junction nucleotides: 5. The CDR3 extends over 14 amino acids. The CDR3 coding sequence is TGTGCCAGCAGCACTAGCGGGAGTCGGAATGAGCAGTTCTTC. This sequence encodes CASSTSGSRNEQFF.

As concerns this clonotype: A much more abundant neighbour one base away suggests this may be a read error. The V and J genes are TRBV7-9 and TRBJ2-1; D gene uncertain. Trimming cost V 6 bases and J 6 bases, with 9 bases left between them. The CDR3 totals 12 residues. CDR1 is SEHNR and CDR2 is FQNEAQ in the germline V gene (reference sequence). This chain's CDR3 is CASRKGLNEQFF. The CDR3, as DNA: TGTGCCAGCAGAAAAGGGCTCAATGAGCAGTTCTTC.

The table lists this clonotype with many counts. The rearrangement joins TRBV6-1 to TRBJ1-2; D is perhaps TRBD1 (5 bases). CDR1 and CDR2 (germline): MNHNS, SASEGT. The CDR3 spans 14 residues. V shed 6 bases and J shed 8 bases, with 19 bases lying between them. CDR3 in amino acids: CASSQTTPPGGYTF. CDR3 DNA: TGTGCCAGCAGCCAAACGACACCCCCAGGGGGCTACACCTTC.

This clonotype was detected ten times or more. The chain uses TRBV4-3 and TRBJ2-7; 10 bases map to TRBD2. Germline lookup yields CDR1 LGHNA and CDR2 YSLEER. With 0 bases clipped from V and 3 bases from J, the junction kept 5 bases outside the gene matches. The CDR3 is made up of 16 amino acids. The CDR3 region is CASSQEALAGDYEQYF. In nucleotides, the CDR3 is TGCGCCAGCAGCCAAGAGGCTCTAGCGGGAGACTACGAGCAGTACTTC.

This clonotype was detected ten times or more. This rearrangement joins TRBV7-2 to TRBJ2-3; 7 bases line up with TRBD1. CDR1 is SGHTA, CDR2 FQGNSA, per germline. V lost 5 bases, J lost 0 bases, and 8 bases stayed unmatched. The CDR3 is 16 residues long. The CDR3: CASSRWDSASTDTQYF. The CDR3 nucleotides read TGTGCCAGCAGCCGCTGGGACAGCGCTAGCACAGATACGCAGTATTTT.

There are many counts of this clonotype. This rearrangement joins TRBV6-2 or TRBV6-3 to TRBJ2-1; 9 positions agree with TRBD2. The CDR3 extends over 16 amino acids. Germline V gives CDR1 MNHEY, CDR2 SVGEGT. Trimming cost V 7 bases and J 3 bases; bases outside gene matches: 10. The CDR3 region is CASTLVWTSVYNEQFF. The CDR3 bases are TGTGCCAGCACCCTAGTCTGGACTAGCGTCTACAATGAGCAGTTCTTC.

This clonotype was observed many times. The chain recombines TRBV18 with TRBJ2-4; D tentatively fits TRBD1 or TRBD2 (5 bases each). Germline V gives CDR1 KGHSH, CDR2 LQKENI. The CDR3 is 15 amino acids. With 3 bases removed from V and 5 bases from J, the gap between germline ends came to 14 bases. The DNA for the CDR3 is TGTGCCAGCTCACCGACCTGGGACGGAGAAAACATTCAGTACTTC. Amino acids: CASSPTWDGENIQYF.

In its sample, this clonotype was seen many times. The chain recombines TRBV7-2 with TRBJ2-2; weak D call: TRBD1 (7 bases). This CDR3 has 15 residues. V lost 6 bases to trimming and J lost 2 bases, with 13 bases between them. Germline V gene lookup returns CDR1 SGHTA and CDR2 FQGNSA. In DNA, the CDR3 is TGTGCCAGCAGTGCGGGACAGACAAACACCGGGGAGCTGTTTTTT. This translates into CASSAGQTNTGELFF.

At least ten counts were recorded for this clonotype. The chain combines TRBV4-3 with TRBJ2-7; D is tentatively TRBD1 or TRBD2 (5 bases each). Per germline, CDR1 LGHNA and CDR2 YSLEER. V dropped 4 bases and J dropped 0 bases, with 16 bases sitting between them. This CDR3 has 16 residues. The CDR3 DNA follows: TGCGCCAGCAGCCCGACAGCGGAGACCGACTCCTACGAGCAGTACTTC. Translation: CASSPTAETDSYEQYF.

Details on this clonotype: A much larger clonotype is one base distant, so this may be a read error. The rearrangement uses TRBV10-2 and TRBJ2-1; no clear D. The CDR3 has 10 amino acids. Germline CDR1 and CDR2: WSHSY and SAAADI. CDR3 sequence: CTSSNGSQFF. The CDR3 DNA reads TGCACCAGCAGCAATGGTAGTCAGTTCTTC.

The chain has TRBV4-3 and TRBJ2-2; D ambiguous. From germline, CDR1 is LGHNA and CDR2 YSLEER. The CDR3 extends over 13 amino acids. The germline V and J ends were trimmed by 6 bases and 6 bases, with 11 bases remaining between them. CDR3 region: CASRGTEAGELFF. As DNA, the CDR3 is TGCGCCAGCAGAGGTACAGAGGCCGGGGAGCTGTTTTTT.

This clonotype has ten or more counts. The V and J genes are TRBV27 and TRBJ2-1, with 7 bases aligning to TRBD2. This CDR3 is built from 13 residues. The germline gives CDR1 MNHEY, CDR2 SMNVEV (reference sequence). The V and J ends lost 8 bases and 5 bases, in that order; junction bases with no gene match: 6. CDR3 DNA: TGTGCCAGCCGGTTCGGGGGGAACAATGAGCAGTTCTTC. Its translation is CASRFGGNNEQFF.